The 20 T cell receptor beta chains below all came from one sample that was sequenced in a study of shared clonotypes between healthy human individuals. Sequencing was performed with immunoSEQ multiplex PCR; in TCRdb, only in-frame clones are kept and a portion is missing. The table lists some 660,000 clones, 73% of them singletons, with 1.5% to 2% in the top ten. The sequencing input was memory CD4+ T cells sorted from blood. Subset described: CD45RA-negative fraction. The receptors were gathered from a woman aged 25 to 39 in good health.

The CDR3: CASSSPGAGAYEQYF. In DNA, the CDR3 is TGTGCCAGCAGTTCCCCGGGGGCGGGAGCCTACGAGCAGTACTTC. The chain joins TRBV6-5 to TRBJ2-7, with D tentatively TRBD2 (7 bases). Trimming cost V 4 bases and J 2 bases, with 15 bases left between them. Germline V CDR1 and CDR2: MNHEY, SVGAGI. The CDR3 runs to 15 residues.

In this sample, this clone turned up once. The rearrangement joins TRBV10-2 to TRBJ2-5; D is perhaps TRBD2 (6 bases). CDR3 size: 14 residues. The germline V gene encodes CDR1 WSHSY and CDR2 SAAADI. Trimming shortened V by 6 bases and J by 5 bases, and 16 bases separated the two germline ends. The CDR3 loop is CASRKTSGSETQYF. The DNA for the CDR3 is TGCGCCAGCAGGAAGACTAGTGGGTCGGAGACCCAGTACTTC.

The chain is built from TRBV6-5 and TRBJ2-7; 13 bases fit TRBD2. The germline V gene encodes CDR1 MNHEY and CDR2 SVGAGI. CDR3 size: 15 residues. J was trimmed by 7 bases and V by 1 base; bases with no gene match: 4. The CDR3 loop is CASSYWTSGRREQYF. The CDR3, as DNA: TGTGCCAGCAGTTACTGGACTAGCGGGAGAAGAGAGCAGTACTTC.

The CDR3 DNA is TGTGCCAGTAGTATTCTCCGAACTAGCGGGAGAGATACGCAGTATTTT. It yields the protein CASSILRTSGRDTQYF. V is TRBV19 and J is TRBJ2-3, with TRBD2 matching 11 bases. After removal of 3 bases from V and 5 bases from J, the junction contained 7 bases not matched to a gene. Germline V gives CDR1 LNHDA, CDR2 SQIVND (reference sequence). The CDR3 is 16 amino acids.

The chain recombines TRBV4-1 with TRBJ1-1; D gene unclear. This CDR3 spans 15 amino acids. Germline CDR1 is MGHRA and CDR2 is YSYEKL. V gave up 2 bases and J gave up 6 bases, with 16 bases separating them. The CDR3 bases are TGCGCCAGCAGCCAACCGCTAAGCCAAGCGTCTGAAGCTTTCTTT. Protein product: CASSQPLSQASEAFF.

The V call is TRBV13, the J call TRBJ1-1, with 9 bases aligning to TRBD1. Looked up from germline, CDR1 is PRHDT and CDR2 is FYEKMQ (reference sequence). The CDR3 covers 13 residues. V was pared by 5 bases and J by 10 bases, with 8 bases of the junction left unmatched. The CDR3 bases are TGTGCCAGCAGCCCCCGGGACAGGGAGACAGCTTTCTTT. This gives the protein CASSPRDRETAFF.

V is TRBV28 and J is TRBJ1-5, with TRBD1 matching 8 bases. The CDR3 loop spans 14 amino acids. The V segment lost 5 bases and the J segment 6 bases; nucleotides outside the gene matches: 6. From germline, CDR1 is MDHEN and CDR2 SYDVKM. CDR3 nucleotide sequence: TGTGCCAGCAGTAAACCACAGGGGGGTCAGCCCCAGCATTTT. It specifies CASSKPQGGQPQHF.

The chain is built from TRBV28 and TRBJ1-5, with D possibly being TRBD1 (6 bases). The CDR3 length is 17 residues. Per germline, CDR1 MDHEN and CDR2 SYDVKM. Between the trimmed V and J ends, which lost 6 bases and 0 bases, there was a span of 18 bases. CDR3 in DNA: TGTGCCAGCAGCGGAATCCAGGGGATAACTAGCAATCAGCCCCAGCATTTT. Translation gives CASSGIQGITSNQPQHF.

This chain uses TRBV18 with TRBJ1-5; no clear D gene. The CDR3 has 14 amino acids. Germline lookup yields CDR1 KGHSH and CDR2 LQKENI. Trimming cost V 2 bases and J 4 bases, with 9 bases left between them. CDR3 sequence: CASSPSNLNQPQHF. CDR3 nucleotides: TGTGCCAGCTCACCAAGCAACCTTAATCAGCCCCAGCATTTT.

The CDR3 nucleotides are TGTGCTACGAAGTCGGGCACGGCGAACACCGGGGAGCTGTTTTTT. Encoded protein: CATKSGTANTGELFF. The V call is TRBV6-5, the J call TRBJ2-2, with D hard to call. The CDR3 is 15 residues long. In germline, CDR1 is MNHEY, CDR2 SVGAGI.

In this sample, this clone turned up many times. The chain has TRBV28 and TRBJ1-5, with D perhaps TRBD1 (6 bases). The CDR3 consists of 17 residues. CDR1 is MDHEN and CDR2 is SYDVKM in the germline V gene. The V end was cut by 2 bases, the J end by 7 bases, with 21 bases between. CDR3 region: CASSLIKLVRGGQPQHF. The CDR3 DNA sequence: TGTGCCAGCAGTTTAATAAAACTTGTCAGGGGTGGCCAGCCCCAGCATTTT.

This clone was seen a handful of times. V is TRBV4-1 and J is TRBJ2-3; 10 nucleotides agree with TRBD2. The CDR3 contains 17 residues. CDR1 is MGHRA and CDR2 is YSYEKL in the germline V gene. J was trimmed by 1 base and V by 4 bases; bases with no gene match: 8. As DNA, the CDR3 is TGCGCCAGCAGCCCACCCGCCGGGACTAGCGGCACAGATACGCAGTATTTT. It specifies CASSPPAGTSGTDTQYF.

This clone showed up just once. A much larger clone differs from this one at a single base, so this may be a read error. The rearrangement links TRBV20-1 to TRBJ2-5; D is ambiguous. The DNA end favors TRBJ2-7, so the J call may be wrong. CDR1 and CDR2 (germline): DFQATT, SNEGSKA (reference sequence). There are 11 residues in the CDR3. The CDR3 sequence is CSASQSYEQYF. Written as DNA, the CDR3 is TGCAGTGCCTCCCAGTCCTACGAGCAGTACTTC.

The chain employs TRBV27 and TRBJ2-7, with D uncertain. The CDR3 covers 14 residues. V was cut by 5 bases and J by 6 bases, with 17 bases left in between. Germline CDR1 is MNHEY and CDR2 is SMNVEV (reference sequence). CDR3 residues: CASSHQGLAVEQYF. CDR3 coding DNA: TGTGCCAGCAGTCACCAAGGCCTCGCGGTCGAGCAGTACTTC.

This chain connects TRBV16 to TRBJ1-1; 8 bases agree with TRBD1. V shed 0 bases and J 1 base; nucleotides not matched to a gene: 7. Per the germline V gene, CDR1 is KGHSY and CDR2 is FQNENV. This CDR3 comprises 17 residues. The CDR3 loop reads CASSQSGQGRQNTEAFF. The CDR3 region has the DNA TGTGCCAGCAGCCAATCCGGACAGGGCAGGCAGAACACTGAAGCTTTCTTT.

The CDR3 protein is CASSSTQGTYGYTF. The CDR3 DNA sequence: TGTGCCAGCAGCTCCACCCAGGGAACCTATGGCTACACCTTC. The chain combines TRBV7-9 with TRBJ1-2; D may be TRBD1 (5 bases). With 4 bases removed from V and 4 bases from J, the gap between germline ends came to 13 bases. The CDR3 covers 14 residues. CDR1 SEHNR and CDR2 FQNEAQ come from the germline V gene (reference sequence). Full variable domain (outside the CDR3, taken from reference TRBV7-9 and TRBJ1-2): DTGVSQNPRHKITKRGQNVTFRCDPISEHNRLYWYRQTLGQGPEFLTYFQNEAQLEKSRLLSDRFSAERPKGSFSTLEIQRTEQGDSAMYLCASSSTQGTYGYTFGSGTRLTVV.

The gene calls are TRBV2 and TRBJ1-1; a possible D gene is TRBD1 (6 bases). CDR3 length: 14 residues. V shed 6 bases and J shed 4 bases, with 15 bases lying between them. The V gene's germline CDR1 is SNHLY and CDR2 FYNNEI. The CDR3 DNA is TGTGCCAGCAGGAGGACAGAGGTGGCCACTGAAGCTTTCTTT. Its translation is CASRRTEVATEAFF.

This clone was detected ten times or more. The chain carries TRBV2 and TRBJ2-5; TRBD1 matches 8 bases. The CDR3 length is 15 residues. With 7 bases clipped from V and 7 bases from J, the junction kept 14 bases outside the gene matches. Germline CDR1 reads SNHLY; CDR2 reads FYNNEI. In nucleotides, the CDR3 is TGTGCCAGCACCCCGAGGACAGGGTCCCGGGGGACCCAGTACTTC. It translates to CASTPRTGSRGTQYF.

This chain joins TRBV7-8 and TRBJ2-5; D is possibly TRBD2 (6 bases). CDR1 SGHVS and CDR2 FQNEAQ come from the germline V gene. Between the trimmed V and J ends, which lost 1 base and 5 bases, there was a span of 8 bases. This CDR3 spans 13 amino acids. The CDR3 sequence is CASSLGGGETQYF. The CDR3 DNA is TGTGCCAGCAGCTTAGGTGGAGGGGAGACCCAGTACTTC.

This chain connects TRBV10-2 to TRBJ1-5; 11 nucleotides agree with TRBD1. Germline CDR1 reads WSHSY; CDR2 reads SAAADI. The junction had 5 bases not matched to a gene; V was cut back by 8 bases and J by 2 bases. CDR3 length: 15 amino acids. CDR3: CASRRDRGGNQPQHF. In nucleotides, the CDR3 is TGCGCCAGCCGACGGGACAGGGGGGGCAATCAGCCCCAGCATTTT.